What follows is one T cell receptor beta chain and its context. The data derive from a study of blood T cell repertoires in COVID-19. Methods used by the authors: By means of reference gene primer amplification, nucleated cell counts were estimated. Clones were sequenced by immunoSEQ multiplex PCR, and TCRdb holds only the in-frame ones, with some missing. That table furnishes V, J and clone size, whereas the DNA furnished D and trimming. The data hold 250,000 to 300,000 clones, with about 85% observed a single time. This CDR3 contains 14 residues. From germline, CDR1 is LNHDA and CDR2 SQIVND (reference sequence). J lost 3 bases, V lost 1 base, and 3 bases had no gene match. Cohort assignment relied on participant-reported clinical history.

This clonotype originated in a woman in her forties or fifties who had been exposed to COVID-19. The material sequenced was PBMCs or T cells enriched from blood (not recorded which). The J gene is TRBJ2-7, the V gene TRBV19; TRBD1 matches 7 bases. The CDR3 DNA reads TGTGCCAGTAGTATAGGACAGGGAGTCTACGAGCAGTACTTC. Residues: CASSIGQGVYEQYF.